The T cell receptor beta chain under discussion was sequenced for a study of vaccination effects on CD4 cells after COVID-19. Turning to the study itself: Two convalescent pre-vaccine samples were taken 142 and 148 days post-diagnosis. Whole-study results and caveats: Late post-vaccination, clones induced by infection and those induced by vaccine underwent marked clonal contraction.

A note on this clone: Its antigen remains unidentified.

Sequencing in the ViraFEST assay came after antigen-specific CD4+ T cells had been expanded with viral peptide pools, which were used to stimulate PBMC. Subsequent to a culture period of 10 to 11 days, CD4+ T cells were isolated. Infection with SARS-CoV-2 occurred in the person between March and December 2020, and PCR confirmed it. Cultures used about 2 million PBMC per well, roughly 9.8 IU/ml IL-2 and about 10 ug/ml peptides. IL-2 medium took the place of half the medium on both days 3 and 7. Produced via immunoSEQ multiplex PCR; TCRdb's table is partial and in-frame only. In the table there are tens of thousands of clones, 75% to 80% of which are singletons. Trimming stripped 3 bases from V and 4 bases from J, with 9 bases between. This CDR3 has 13 amino acids.

The sequencing here drew on CD4+ T cells from PBMCs cultured with HCoV-NL63 spike peptides, taken before COVID-19 vaccination. J is TRBJ1-2 and V is TRBV12-3 or TRBV12-4, with D perhaps TRBD1 (5 bases). The TCR sequence derives from a human donor who had a prior SARS-CoV-2 infection. CDR3 residues: CASSFDSRYGYTF. The CDR3 region has the DNA TGTGCCAGCAGTTTCGACAGCCGCTATGGCTACACCTTC.